This T cell receptor beta chain came from a study of T cells in Graves' hyperthyroidism and ophthalmopathy. The CDR3 runs 8 residues. Deletions cut 6 bases from V and 12 bases from J, with 6 bases between. CDR1 is SQVTM, CDR2 ANQGSEA, per germline. RNA transcripts yielded amplified TCR beta CDR3 regions. An initial round of RT-PCR targeting the TCR CDR3 relied on the HTBI primer set. Using its own MiXCR run on the multiplex PCR reads, TCRdb lists one record per CDR3 protein. The table lists about 290,000 distinct CDR3 sequences, roughly an eighth of them singletons. Graves' hyperthyroidism qualified as stable when ophthalmopathy did not progress within 18 months. Participants, patients aged 18 to 65, had newly diagnosed hyperthyroidism with a duration under 2 months. Patients were excluded for uncontrolled infection, other autoimmune disease, pregnancy or lactation. Notes on the study in general: Most thyroid clonotypes expanded above 0.001 appeared in blood too.

On this clonotype itself: Antigen: not known.

The clonotype originates from a woman aged 40 to 50 with Graves' hyperthyroidism. This chain links TRBV29-1 with TRBJ2-1, with no clear D. Sequenced material: blood. In DNA, the CDR3 is TGCAGCGTCGGTGGGCAGTTCTTC. This encodes CSVGGQFF.